This T cell receptor (beta chain) was identified in a study of cytomegalovirus exposure and HLA in healthy donors. The PCR ran on 60 Vbeta and 13 Jbeta primers. TCRdb keeps only in-frame clones here, not all; method: immunoSEQ multiplex PCR. The data show 200,000 to 250,000 clones, approximately 79% seen once. Germline V CDR1 and CDR2: MNHNS, SASEGT. The CDR3 has 13 residues. Trimming shortened V by 6 bases and J by 4 bases, and 13 bases separated the two germline ends. The chain couples TRBV6-1 to TRBJ2-7, with a tentative D call TRBD1 (6 bases). The clonotype originates from a man in his fifties or sixties in good health and CMV-seronegative. The sequenced material came from PBMCs. The CDR3 is CASRDSPLYEQYF. Written as DNA, the CDR3 is TGTGCCAGCAGGGACAGCCCCTTATACGAGCAGTACTTC.